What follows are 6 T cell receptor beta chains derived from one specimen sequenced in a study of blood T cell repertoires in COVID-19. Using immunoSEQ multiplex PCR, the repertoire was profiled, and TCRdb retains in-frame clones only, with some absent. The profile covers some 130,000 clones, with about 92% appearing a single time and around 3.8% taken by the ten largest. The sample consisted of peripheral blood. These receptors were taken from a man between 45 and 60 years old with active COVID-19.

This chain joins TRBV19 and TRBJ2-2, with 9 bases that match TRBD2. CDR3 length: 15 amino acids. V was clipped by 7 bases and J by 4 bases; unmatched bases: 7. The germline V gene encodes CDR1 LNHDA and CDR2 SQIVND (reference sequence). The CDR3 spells CASNALLAGTGELFF. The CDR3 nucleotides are TGTGCCAGTAATGCCCTACTAGCGGGCACCGGGGAGCTGTTTTTT.

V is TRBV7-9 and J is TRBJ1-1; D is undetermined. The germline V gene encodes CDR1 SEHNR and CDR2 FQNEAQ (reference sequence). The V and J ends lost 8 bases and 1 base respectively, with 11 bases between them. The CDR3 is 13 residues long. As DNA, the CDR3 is TGTGCCAGCTTGCGGGTCGCGAACACTGAAGCTTTCTTT. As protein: CASLRVANTEAFF.

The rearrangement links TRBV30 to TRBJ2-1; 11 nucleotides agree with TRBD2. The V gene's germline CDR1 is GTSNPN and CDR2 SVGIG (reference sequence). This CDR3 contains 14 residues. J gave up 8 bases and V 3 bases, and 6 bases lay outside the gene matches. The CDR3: CAWRVAGGPHEQFF. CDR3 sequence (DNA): TGTGCCTGGAGGGTAGCGGGAGGGCCTCATGAGCAGTTCTTC.

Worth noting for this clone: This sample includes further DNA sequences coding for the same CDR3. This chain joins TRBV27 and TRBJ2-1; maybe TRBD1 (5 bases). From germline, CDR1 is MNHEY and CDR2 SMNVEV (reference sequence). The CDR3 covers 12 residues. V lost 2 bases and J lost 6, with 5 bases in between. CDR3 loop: CASSLRGNEQFF. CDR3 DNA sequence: TGTGCCAGCAGTTTAAGGGGCAATGAGCAGTTCTTC.

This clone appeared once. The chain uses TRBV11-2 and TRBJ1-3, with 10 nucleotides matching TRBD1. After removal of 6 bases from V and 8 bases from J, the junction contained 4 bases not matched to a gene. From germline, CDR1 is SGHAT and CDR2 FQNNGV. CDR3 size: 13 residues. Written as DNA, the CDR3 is TGTGCCAGCAGTTTGGGACAGGGGTACACCATATATTTT. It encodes CASSLGQGYTIYF.

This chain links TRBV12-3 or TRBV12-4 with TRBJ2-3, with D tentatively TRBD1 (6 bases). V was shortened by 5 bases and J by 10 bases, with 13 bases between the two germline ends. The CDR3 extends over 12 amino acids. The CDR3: CASSTYRDAQYF. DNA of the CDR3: TGTGCCAGCAGTACCTACAGGGACGCGCAGTATTTT.